These T cell receptor beta chains were read from a single sample in a study of T-cell reconstitution after alpha-beta-depleted transplantation in children. TCRdb called the PCR reads again in MiXCR, with one record for every CDR3 protein. The repertoire has hundreds of thousands of distinct CDR3 sequences, around 7.8% of them found once; the top ten carry nearly 6.5%. The sample was PBMCs, mostly from graft donor cells, taken 180 days after TCRalphabeta/CD19-depleted stem cell transplant. The source is a male patient aged 10 to 17 who had a stem cell transplant for acute lymphoblastic leukemia, so the T cells may come from the graft donor. Both conserved end residues are part of each CDR3. The D gene is left open where the match is weak. Clone size is given for some rows only: seen once, a few or many times, or a class if the clone is expanded.

abundance	v_gene	d_gene	j_gene	CDR3aa	CDR3nt
many	TRBV5-1	NA	TRBJ2-7	CASNNPSSYEQYF	TGCGCCAGCAACAACCCCAGCTCCTACGAGCAGTACTTC
many	TRBV7-8	TRBD2	TRBJ2-3	CASSLWEGWTDTQYF	TGTGCCAGCAGCTTATGGGAGGGATGGACAGATACGCAGTATTTT
many	TRBV4-3	TRBD1	TRBJ2-5	CASSQVNRGQETQYF	TGCGCCAGCAGCCAAGTAAACAGGGGGCAAGAGACCCAGTACTTC
many	TRBV5-1	NA	TRBJ1-1	CASGRGGSMETEAFF	TGCGCCAGCGGACGGGGCGGTAGCATGGAGACTGAAGCTTTCTTT
many	TRBV4-3	TRBD1	TRBJ1-6	CASSPGTVYNSPLHF	TGCGCCAGCAGCCCGGGGACAGTCTATAATTCACCCCTCCACTTT
many	TRBV7-2	NA	TRBJ1-1	CASSPEQYNTEAFF	TGTGCCAGCAGCCCAGAGCAGTACAACACTGAAGCTTTCTTT
NA	TRBV7-9	NA	TRBJ1-2	CASSSNSRGTSYGYTF	TGTGCCAGCAGCTCAAACTCCCGGGGGACGAGCTATGGCTACACCTTC
NA	TRBV6-5	TRBD1	TRBJ1-4	CASSYSIRGANEKLFF	TGTGCCAGCAGTTACTCGATCAGGGGGGCTAATGAAAAACTGTTTTTT
few	TRBV12-5	TRBD2	TRBJ2-2	CASGLVHGGLAEEAGTGELFF	TGTGCTAGTGGTTTGGTACACGGGGGACTAGCGGAGGAAGCGGGGACCGGGGAGCTGTTTTTT
many	TRBV7-3	NA	TRBJ2-2	CASSSRATTGELFF	TGTGCCAGCAGCTCGCGAGCAACCACCGGGGAGCTGTTTTTT
many	TRBV7-9	NA	TRBJ2-7	CASSPGQLEQYF	TGTGCCAGCAGCCCTGGACAGCTCGAGCAGTACTTC
many	TRBV20-1	TRBD2	TRBJ2-7	CSASYWGTKNEQYF	TGCAGTGCTAGTTATTGGGGGACTAAGAACGAGCAGTACTTC
many	TRBV7-9	TRBD1	TRBJ2-1	CASSLRRGFQHNEQFF	TGTGCCAGCAGCTTACGCAGGGGGTTTCAGCACAATGAGCAGTTCTTC
many	TRBV3-1	NA	TRBJ2-4	CASSQRKPFGNIQYF	TGTGCCAGCAGCCAAAGAAAGCCCTTCGGGAACATTCAGTACTTC
many	TRBV5-1	NA	TRBJ1-4	CASGPGEPNEKLFF	TGCGCCAGCGGCCCAGGGGAACCGAACGAAAAACTGTTTTTT
NA	TRBV6-1	TRBD1	TRBJ1-5	CASRGPGGQDQPQHF	TGTGCCAGCAGGGGCCCAGGGGGCCAAGATCAGCCCCAGCATTTT